This TCR beta chain is from a study of blood T cell repertoires in COVID-19 (dated by TCRdb to between 2020 and 2021). With regard to the full study: Samples from collaborators originated in the United States, Italy and Spain and spanned both the acute and convalescent phases of COVID-19. The sample metadata nearly always contained a de-identified subject ID, COVID-19 status, age in years and sex. The samples were drawn from two sources: the first 160 participants of the ongoing ImmuneRACE study, and over 950 subjects contributed by 6 global collaborators. The prospective study material was composed of cDNA or gDNA derived from T cells, B-cell-depleted T cells, or PBMCs. Where HLA class I and class II types were available, the types were taken from metadata supplied by the sample provider, not from assay-based typing. Subjects who had been exposed to COVID-19, were actively infected with it, or had recovered from it provided the deeply sampled blood TCRbeta repertoires that made up the dataset. The repertoires were released in a freely available public database meant as a resource for research on the immune response to SARS-CoV-2. Overall study outcomes, separate from this receptor: How much clinical and demographic metadata was included differed by source and by participant, and the metadata was provided uncurated.

On this clone: The antigen this receptor binds is unknown. The sample holds no much larger clone one base away, and base qualities are not on file.

The immunoSEQ Assay, a bias-controlled multiplex PCR, was used to amplify TCRbeta CDR3 regions from genomic DNA. The authors' analysis ran thus. The number of nucleated cells in each sample was estimated by amplification of reference gene primers within the assay. To quantify the absolute abundance of each unique TCRbeta CDR3 rearrangement, sequence reads were collapsed and filtered. For each sample, productive Simpson clonality was calculated as the square root of Simpson's diversity index across productive rearrangements. TCRdb took over this immuneACCESS table, retaining in-frame rearrangements with V and J assigned. Such tables are incomplete; in checked studies, under half of the missing clones stem from an unresolved V gene, and the remainder is unexplained. The V and J calls and the clone size are those of that table, but D and trimming were determined from the DNA. The sample table records 240,000 or so clones; approximately 86% of these occur just once. Jointly, the top ten make up 0.8% of the sample.

The CDR3 contains 16 residues, cysteine and phenylalanine counted. The CDR3 DNA has 48 bases and is translated from base 1. From a lookup of the germline V gene (reference sequence), CDR1 and CDR2 are LNHDA and SQIVND. Trimming accounts for 2 bases at V and 3 bases at J, while the number of junction bases matched to no gene is 3. Each collaborating institution followed its own protocols to collect whole blood in K2EDTA tubes. Collaborator samples were shipped for TCRbeta analysis as frozen whole blood, isolated PBMCs, or DNA extracted from either sample type. The chain uses TRBV19 and TRBJ2-1, with TRBD2 matching 11 junction bases. This TCR was sampled from a woman aged 25 to 45 with acute or convalescent COVID-19. The sample comprised peripheral blood. In nucleotide form, the sequence is TGTGCCAGTAGTATATGGCTAGCGGGAGGCTACAATGAGCAGTTCTTC. The encoded protein is CASSIWLAGGYNEQFF.